The 12 T cell receptor beta chains below come from one sample, sequenced in a study of OX40 agonist ivuxolimab in advanced cancers. Here immunoSEQ multiplex PCR was the method, and the copy in TCRdb shows in-frame clones only, minus some. The sample includes roughly 67,000 clones, about 80% of them seen just once. This sample comprised CD4+ or CD8+ T cells sorted from blood, obtained in a trial of the OX40 agonist ivuxolimab. The receptors derive from an adult with an advanced solid tumor such as melanoma, head and neck, liver or kidney cancer.

This clone came up a few times. The chain carries TRBV28 and TRBJ1-2, with TRBD1 as a possible D gene (6 bases). V was pared by 5 bases and J by 12 bases, with 13 bases between. This CDR3 region has 11 residues. CDR1 is MDHEN, CDR2 SYDVKM, per germline. The CDR3 region is CASSDLQGNTF. The CDR3 nucleotides read TGTGCCAGCAGTGATTTACAGGGAAACACCTTC.

The V and J genes are TRBV9 and TRBJ2-1, with 7 bases fitting TRBD2. In germline, CDR1 is SGDLS, CDR2 YYNGEE. V trimming: 4 bases; J trimming: 7 bases; junction bases outside the gene matches: 11. CDR3 length equals 15 residues. The CDR3 nucleotides are TGTGCCAGCAGCCTCTCGGGCGGGAGCGGGAATGAGCAGTTCTTC. It yields the protein CASSLSGGSGNEQFF.

This chain's CDR3 is CASSQTARPYNEQFF. As DNA, the CDR3 is TGTGCCAGCAGCCAGACAGCGAGACCCTACAATGAGCAGTTCTTC. V usage is TRBV14 and J usage is TRBJ2-1; the D gene is possibly TRBD1 (5 bases). Germline V gene sequence: CDR1 SGHDN, CDR2 FVKESK. This CDR3 contains 15 residues. The germline V and J ends were trimmed by 3 bases and 2 bases, with 11 bases remaining between them.

The genes are TRBV7-8 and TRBJ1-5; D remains ambiguous. V shed 1 base and J shed 3 bases, with 13 bases lying between them. Looked up from germline, CDR1 is SGHVS and CDR2 is FQNEAQ. The CDR3 has 16 amino acids. CDR3 residues: CASSLGAVKINQPQHF. The CDR3 bases are TGTGCCAGCAGCTTAGGGGCAGTTAAAATCAATCAGCCCCAGCATTTT. Full variable domain (outside the CDR3, taken from reference TRBV7-8 and TRBJ1-5): GAGVSQSPRYKVAKRGQDVALRCDPISGHVSLFWYQQALGQGPEFLTYFQNEAQLDKSGLPSDRFFAERPEGSVSTLKIQRTQQEDSAVYLCASSLGAVKINQPQHFGDGTRLSIL.

This clone was seen a handful of times. The rearrangement uses TRBV19 and TRBJ1-6; D possibly corresponds to TRBD1 (5 bases). The V gene's germline CDR1 is LNHDA and CDR2 SQIVND (reference sequence). Trimming left V 8 bases short and J 6 bases short, with 11 bases between. The CDR3 runs 13 residues. CDR3 protein: CASGGTANSPLHF. DNA of the CDR3: TGTGCCAGTGGGGGGACGGCTAATTCACCCCTCCACTTT.

V usage is TRBV19 and J usage is TRBJ2-7, with 8 nucleotides matching TRBD1. The CDR3 is made up of 15 amino acids. Per the germline V gene, CDR1 is LNHDA and CDR2 is SQIVND (reference sequence). Germline trimming cut 8 bases from V and 4 bases from J; bases unmatched to any gene: 13. The CDR3 DNA reads as TGTGCCAGTGGCCTGGGGGACAGGTCGACTTACGAGCAGTACTTC. Its translation: CASGLGDRSTYEQYF.

The J gene is TRBJ2-3, the V gene TRBV2; 13 bases line up with TRBD2. This CDR3 is built from 20 residues. CDR1 is SNHLY, CDR2 FYNNEI, per germline. Trimming at V came to 7 bases and at J to 5 bases, leaving 21 bases not matched to a gene. The CDR3 bases are TGTGCCAGCACCGACCGGACTAGCGGGGGCCTCTGGTTTAAAAAAGATACGCAGTATTTT. Residues: CASTDRTSGGLWFKKDTQYF.

The rearrangement links TRBV6-4 to TRBJ2-2; D perhaps matches TRBD1 (6 bases). The CDR3 length is 17 residues. Germline lookup yields CDR1 MRHNA and CDR2 SNTAGT. V lost 2 bases to trimming and J lost 7 bases, with 20 bases between them. The CDR3 nucleotides are TGTGCCAGCAGTGACCCGGGACAAAGCACGGTTCGCGGGGAGCTGTTTTTT. Protein sequence: CASSDPGQSTVRGELFF.

The rearrangement joins TRBV2 to TRBJ2-3; possible D gene TRBD2, 6 bases. Trimming removed 5 bases at V and 2 bases at J, with 17 bases between. The CDR3 runs to 16 residues. CDR1 and CDR2 from the germline V gene are SNHLY and FYNNEI. CDR3 sequence: CASSLLRAGHTDTQYF. The DNA for the CDR3 is TGTGCCAGCAGTCTACTAAGGGCGGGGCACACAGATACGCAGTATTTT.

The chain employs TRBV5-4 and TRBJ2-5; TRBD1 aligns across 7 bases. The CDR3 is made up of 15 amino acids. Looked up from germline, CDR1 is SGHNT and CDR2 is YYREEE (reference sequence). V was pared by 1 base and J by 1 base, with 4 bases of the junction left unmatched. The CDR3 loop is CASSLPRDSQETQYF. CDR3 coding DNA: TGTGCCAGCAGCTTGCCCCGGGACAGCCAAGAGACCCAGTACTTC.

This chain uses TRBV5-6 with TRBJ2-2; D is unclear. Germline CDR1 reads SGHDT; CDR2 reads YYEEEE. V was shortened by 0 bases and J by 6 bases, with 12 bases between the two germline ends. The CDR3 runs to 15 residues. The CDR3 is CASSLGYRVSGELFF. In DNA form, the CDR3 reads TGTGCCAGCAGCTTGGGCTATAGGGTTTCCGGGGAGCTGTTTTTT.

The rearrangement uses TRBV13 and TRBJ2-1; 16 nucleotides line up with TRBD2. CDR3 length: 16 residues. V shed 5 bases, J shed 8 bases, and the junction held 6 bases outside the gene matches. Germline V gene lookup returns CDR1 PRHDT and CDR2 FYEKMQ (reference sequence). DNA of the CDR3: TGTGCCAGCAGCGCGGGGACTAGCGGGGGGGCGGATGAGCAGTTCTTC. Protein sequence: CASSAGTSGGADEQFF.